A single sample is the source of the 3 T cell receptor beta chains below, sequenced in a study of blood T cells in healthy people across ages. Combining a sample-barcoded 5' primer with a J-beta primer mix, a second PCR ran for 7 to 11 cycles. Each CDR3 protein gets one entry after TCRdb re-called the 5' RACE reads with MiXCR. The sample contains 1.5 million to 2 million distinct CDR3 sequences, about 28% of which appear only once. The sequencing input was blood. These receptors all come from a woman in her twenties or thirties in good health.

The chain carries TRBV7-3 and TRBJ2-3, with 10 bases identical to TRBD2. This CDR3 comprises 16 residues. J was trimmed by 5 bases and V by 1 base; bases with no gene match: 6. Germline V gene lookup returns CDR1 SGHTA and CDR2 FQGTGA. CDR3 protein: CASSLNSGGALDTQYF. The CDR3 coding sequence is TGTGCCAGCAGCTTAAACAGCGGGGGGGCCTTAGATACGCAGTATTTT.

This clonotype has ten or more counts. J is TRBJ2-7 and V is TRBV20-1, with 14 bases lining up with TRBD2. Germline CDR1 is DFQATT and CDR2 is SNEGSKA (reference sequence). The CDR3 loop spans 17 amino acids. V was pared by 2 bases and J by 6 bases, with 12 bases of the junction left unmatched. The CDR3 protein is CSARTGTGTSGSREQYF. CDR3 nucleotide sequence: TGCAGTGCTAGAACAGGCACCGGGACTAGCGGGAGTCGCGAGCAGTACTTC.

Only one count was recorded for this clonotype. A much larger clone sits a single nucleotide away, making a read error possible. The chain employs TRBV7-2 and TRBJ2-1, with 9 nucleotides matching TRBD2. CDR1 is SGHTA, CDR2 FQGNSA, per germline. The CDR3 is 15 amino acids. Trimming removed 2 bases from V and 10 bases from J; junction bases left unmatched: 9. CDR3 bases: TGTGCCAGCAGCTTAAGGGCTAGCGGGACCTACGAGCAGTTCTTC. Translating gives CASSLRASGTYEQFF.